The 5 T cell receptor beta chains below all came from one sample that was sequenced in a study of CD8 T cells in Susac syndrome. The RNA input was roughly 0.45 to 1 ug, and it was reverse transcribed with random hexamers. Using its own MiXCR run on the immunoSEQ multiplex PCR reads, TCRdb lists one record per CDR3 protein. This sample has 150,000 to 200,000 distinct CDR3 sequences, with just over 90% found just once. Sequenced input: CD4+ T cells from PBMCs. The receptors were gathered from a human donor in good health.

The chain uses TRBV28 and TRBJ1-2; 10 bases are shared with TRBD1. The CDR3 loop spans 13 amino acids. V lost 8 bases and J lost 4; bases outside the gene matches: 4. CDR1 and CDR2 from the germline V gene are MDHEN and SYDVKM. CDR3 sequence reads: CASGGDRGYGYTF. CDR3 DNA: TGTGCCAGCGGAGGGGACAGGGGCTATGGCTACACCTTC.

The chain carries TRBV3-1 and TRBJ2-3; D may correspond to TRBD1 or TRBD2 (6 bases each). V lost 4 bases and J 2 bases, leaving 25 bases between the germline ends. CDR3 length: 19 amino acids. Germline CDR1 reads LGHDT; CDR2 reads YNNKEL (reference sequence). The CDR3 DNA reads as TGTGCCAGCAGCCCACGTACGGGATGGCGGGACACAACCACAGATACGCAGTATTTT. Translating gives CASSPRTGWRDTTTDTQYF.

V and J are TRBV10-2 and TRBJ1-5; no clear D gene. The length of the CDR3 is 15 residues. Looked up from germline, CDR1 is WSHSY and CDR2 is SAAADI. V was pared by 0 bases and J by 9 bases, with 15 bases between. For the CDR3, the DNA is TGCGCCAGCAGTGAGTCAGCTTCTGCTTTAGGGCCCCAGCATTTT. Protein: CASSESASALGPQHF.

The chain couples TRBV6-2 or TRBV6-3 to TRBJ2-3; TRBD1 matches 7 bases. Looked up from germline, CDR1 is MNHEY and CDR2 is SVGEGT. The CDR3 covers 22 residues. V dropped 11 bases and J dropped 2; count of bases not matched to a gene: 34. In DNA form, the CDR3 reads TGTGCCCGGGCCGCGGGCCGAGACCCCCATTTCCCGAGGGGGCGCGTCACAGATACGCAGTATTTT. It codes for CARAAGRDPHFPRGRVTDTQYF.

The V and J genes are TRBV5-1 and TRBJ1-6; perhaps TRBD1 as D (6 bases). Trimming stripped 0 bases from V and 10 bases from J, with 11 bases between. Per germline, CDR1 SGHRS and CDR2 YFSETQ. CDR3 length: 14 residues. CDR3 nucleotide sequence: TGCGCCAGCAGCTTGGACAGGGTACGCTCACCCCTCCACTTT. It specifies CASSLDRVRSPLHF.